These 21 T cell receptor beta chains share one sample of origin, sequenced in a study of OX40 agonist ivuxolimab in advanced cancers. Profiling relied on immunoSEQ multiplex PCR, and the TCRdb table lists in-frame clones only, not all of them. The sample yields around 80,000 clones, 85% seen once. Specimen: CD4+ or CD8+ T cells sorted from blood, collected in a trial of the OX40 agonist ivuxolimab. Source of these receptors: an adult with an advanced solid tumor such as melanoma, head and neck, liver or kidney cancer.

The chain recombines TRBV6-5 with TRBJ1-1, with TRBD1 as a possible D gene (5 bases). This CDR3 is built from 14 residues. Germline V gene data show CDR1 as MNHEY and CDR2 as SVGAGI. V lost 0 bases, J lost 4 bases, and 9 bases lay in between. The CDR3 reads CASSYSGGTTEAFF. CDR3 DNA: TGTGCCAGCAGTTACTCAGGCGGGACCACTGAAGCTTTCTTT.

V and J are TRBV2 and TRBJ2-3; 7 bases are a match to TRBD1. Unmatched junction bases numbered 9, after V lost 8 bases and J lost 4 bases. Looked up from germline, CDR1 is SNHLY and CDR2 is FYNNEI. The CDR3 has 14 amino acids. CDR3 amino acids: CASGLTGRADTQYF. The CDR3 nucleotides are TGTGCCAGCGGATTGACAGGGCGGGCAGATACGCAGTATTTT.

The chain employs TRBV6-1 and TRBJ1-2; D is ambiguous. The germline V and J ends were trimmed by 7 bases and 3 bases, with 12 bases remaining between them. Germline CDR1 reads MNHNS; CDR2 reads SASEGT. The CDR3 has 13 residues. CDR3 region: CASKEGLDYGYTF. The CDR3 DNA follows: TGTGCCAGCAAAGAAGGGTTAGACTATGGCTACACCTTC.

V gene TRBV5-4 combines with J gene TRBJ1-1, with TRBD1 identical over 10 bases. J gave up 5 bases and V 4 bases, and 5 bases lay outside the gene matches. CDR1 is SGHNT and CDR2 is YYREEE in the germline V gene (reference sequence). The CDR3 extends over 14 amino acids. The CDR3 DNA follows: TGTGCCAGCAGCAAGGCGGACAGGGGGACTGAAGCTTTCTTT. Protein sequence: CASSKADRGTEAFF.

A few counts support this clone. V usage is TRBV19 and J usage is TRBJ1-2, with unresolved D. Germline V gene sequence: CDR1 LNHDA, CDR2 SQIVND (reference sequence). V lost 6 bases, J lost 0 bases, and 8 bases lay in between. The length of the CDR3 is 13 residues. The CDR3 DNA sequence: TGTGCCAGTAGCCCGGCTACTAACTATGGCTACACCTTC. Its translation: CASSPATNYGYTF.

This clone has only a few counts. The chain has TRBV18 and TRBJ2-7; D gene uncertain. Germline loops: CDR1 KGHSH, CDR2 LQKENI. Trimming stripped 0 bases from V and 4 bases from J, with 13 bases between. The CDR3 loop spans 15 amino acids. The CDR3 DNA follows: TGTGCCAGCTCACCACCTGGCAGTACGTCATACGAGCAGTACTTC. Translating gives CASSPPGSTSYEQYF.

This clone was observed once. This rearrangement joins TRBV9 to TRBJ2-1; 11 bases line up with TRBD2. This CDR3 spans 15 amino acids. Per germline, CDR1 SGDLS and CDR2 YYNGEE. Trimming cost V 4 bases and J 7 bases; bases outside gene matches: 7. The CDR3 sequence: CASSPRLAGRNEQFF. The CDR3 DNA follows: TGTGCCAGCAGCCCCAGACTAGCGGGGAGGAATGAGCAGTTCTTC. Looking up the rest from reference TRBV9 and TRBJ2-1 gives the full variable domain: DSGVTQTPKHLITATGQRVTLRCSPRSGDLSVYWYQQSLDQGLQFLIQYYNGEERAKGNILERFSAQQFPDLHSELNLSSLELGDSALYFCASSPRLAGRNEQFFGPGTRLTVL.

In this sample, this clone turned up once. The chain combines TRBV11-3 with TRBJ1-3, with D possibly TRBD1 on 5 matching bases. CDR1 SGHNT and CDR2 YENEEA come from the germline V gene. The CDR3 covers 11 residues. V lost 11 bases and J 4 bases, leaving 9 bases between the germline ends. CDR3 amino acids: CAAGGGNTIYF. Written as DNA, the CDR3 is TGTGCCGCCGGGGGGGGAAACACCATATATTTT.

The chain uses TRBV10-3 and TRBJ2-1, with 12 bases fitting TRBD2. Germline values: CDR1 ENHRY, CDR2 SYGVKD. This CDR3 spans 13 amino acids. V dropped 10 bases and J dropped 8; count of bases not matched to a gene: 6. The CDR3 DNA reads as TGTGCCACCTTACTAGCGGGGGGCGATGAGCAGTTCTTC. The encoded protein is CATLLAGGDEQFF.

This clone was picked up a small number of times. The J gene is TRBJ1-4, the V gene TRBV5-4; D gene unclear. This CDR3 spans 13 amino acids. V was trimmed by 2 bases and J by 2 bases, leaving 4 bases between them. CDR1 is SGHNT and CDR2 is YYREEE in the germline V gene (reference sequence). The CDR3, as DNA: TGTGCCAGCAGCTTAGTGACTAATGAAAAACTGTTTTTT. The encoded protein is CASSLVTNEKLFF. The complete variable domain, with remaining parts taken from reference TRBV5-4 and TRBJ1-4, reads ETGVTQSPTHLIKTRGQQVTLRCSSQSGHNTVSWYQQALGQGPQFIFQYYREEENGRGNFPPRFSGLQFPNYSSELNVNALELDDSALYLCASSLVTNEKLFFGSGTQLSVL.

In DNA, the CDR3 is TGTGCCAGCAGCTGGACGGACTTTGACGAGCAGTACTTC. It is translated as CASSWTDFDEQYF. The chain links TRBV7-9 to TRBJ2-7; D possibly corresponds to TRBD2 (5 bases). CDR3 length: 13 amino acids. The germline V gene has CDR1 SEHNR and CDR2 FQNEAQ (reference sequence). The germline V and J ends were trimmed by 4 bases and 5 bases, with 12 bases remaining between them. The full variable domain, with the rest looked up from reference TRBV7-9 and TRBJ2-7, is DTGVSQNPRHKITKRGQNVTFRCDPISEHNRLYWYRQTLGQGPEFLTYFQNEAQLEKSRLLSDRFSAERPKGSFSTLEIQRTEQGDSAMYLCASSWTDFDEQYFGPGTRLTVT.

This clone appeared once. The chain employs TRBV28 and TRBJ1-4; D is possibly TRBD1 (5 bases). The V end lost 5 bases, the J end lost 4 bases, and 14 bases lay between the germline ends. Germline loops: CDR1 MDHEN, CDR2 SYDVKM. This CDR3 is built from 15 residues. The CDR3 coding sequence is TGTGCCAGCAGTACCCCGGGACTGATTAATGAAAAACTGTTTTTT. Its translation is CASSTPGLINEKLFF. Based on the CDR3 plus reference TRBV28 and TRBJ1-4, the full variable domain is DVKVTQSSRYLVKRTGEKVFLECVQDMDHENMFWYRQDPGLGLRLIYFSYDVKMKEKGDIPEGYSVSREKKERFSLILESASTNQTSMYLCASSTPGLINEKLFFGSGTQLSVL.

This rearrangement joins TRBV18 to TRBJ2-7; 7 nucleotides match TRBD1. This CDR3 is built from 15 residues. Germline V lookup: CDR1 KGHSH, CDR2 LQKENI. Trimming removed 3 bases from V and 6 bases from J; junction bases left unmatched: 11. Written as DNA, the CDR3 is TGTGCCAGCTCACCCGTGACAGGGAAATTTAGCGAGCAGTACTTC. Translated, it gives CASSPVTGKFSEQYF.

The chain carries TRBV4-2 and TRBJ2-7; 9 nucleotides agree with TRBD2. The J segment lost 0 bases and the V segment lost 6 bases, leaving 9 bases of the junction unmatched. Germline lookup yields CDR1 LGHNA and CDR2 YNFKEQ. The CDR3 totals 16 residues. The CDR3 region is CASSPGGSGSSYEQYF. CDR3 DNA: TGTGCCAGCAGTCCGGGGGGTAGCGGGAGCTCCTACGAGCAGTACTTC.

The chain links TRBV19 to TRBJ2-5, with 11 bases fitting TRBD2. CDR1 is LNHDA, CDR2 SQIVND, per germline (reference sequence). V lost 3 bases and J lost 4; bases outside the gene matches: 10. The CDR3 sequence is 17 residues long. The CDR3 is CASSILAGGPGGETQYF. DNA for the CDR3: TGTGCCAGTAGTATTTTAGCGGGAGGGCCAGGAGGAGAGACCCAGTACTTC.

This clone came up once. The chain is built from TRBV11-2 and TRBJ1-1, with D tentatively TRBD1 (5 bases). V was pared by 8 bases and J by 0 bases, with 10 bases between. This CDR3 is built from 13 residues. Germline CDR1 reads SGHAT; CDR2 reads FQNNGV. CDR3 loop: CASGDGLNTEAFF. The DNA for the CDR3 is TGTGCCAGCGGGGACGGATTGAACACTGAAGCTTTCTTT.

The gene calls are TRBV6-5 and TRBJ2-7, with TRBD2 identical over 8 bases. V dropped 6 bases and J dropped 3; count of bases not matched to a gene: 10. CDR1 MNHEY and CDR2 SVGAGI come from the germline V gene. This CDR3 region has 15 residues. This CDR3 reads CASSPGGAGDYEQYF. The CDR3 DNA sequence: TGTGCCAGCAGCCCCGGGGGGGCCGGGGACTACGAGCAGTACTTC.

The CDR3 spells CSVEPVSSGNTIYF. The DNA of the CDR3 is TGCAGCGTTGAACCGGTTAGCTCTGGAAACACCATATATTTT. The chain carries TRBV29-1 and TRBJ1-3; D remains unclear. Trimming cost V 2 bases and J 0 bases, with 8 bases left between them. The germline V gene encodes CDR1 SQVTM and CDR2 ANQGSEA. The CDR3 spans 14 residues.

This rearrangement joins TRBV7-8 to TRBJ2-2; TRBD1 might be the D (6 bases). Between the trimmed V and J ends, which lost 1 base and 7 bases, there was a span of 10 bases. CDR1 SGHVS and CDR2 FQNEAQ come from the germline V gene. The CDR3 is 14 amino acids. DNA for the CDR3: TGTGCCAGCAGCTTAGAACAGGGAGACGGGGAGCTGTTTTTT. Translated: CASSLEQGDGELFF.

Here the CDR3 reads CASTPQAANTGELFF. CDR3 DNA sequence: TGCGCCAGCACCCCACAGGCAGCGAACACCGGGGAGCTGTTTTTT. This sequence joins TRBV5-1 and TRBJ2-2, with D possibly TRBD1 on 5 matching bases. Germline assignment: CDR1 SGHRS and CDR2 YFSETQ. V lost 6 bases to trimming and J lost 0 bases, with 12 bases between them. The CDR3 has 15 amino acids. Full variable domain (missing parts from reference TRBV5-1 and TRBJ2-2): KAGVTQTPRYLIKTRGQQVTLSCSPISGHRSVSWYQQTPGQGLQFLFEYFSETQRNKGNFPGRFSGRQFSNSRSEMNVSTLELGDSALYLCASTPQAANTGELFFGEGSRLTVL.

This clone was seen a handful of times. For the CDR3, the DNA is TGTGCCAGCAGCCAGGGATTAGGGAGGTGGACTGAAGCTTTCTTT. It translates to CASSQGLGRWTEAFF. The rearrangement joins TRBV14 to TRBJ1-1, with D uncertain. V was pared by 3 bases and J by 5 bases, with 16 bases between. CDR1 is SGHDN and CDR2 is FVKESK in the germline V gene. There are 15 residues in the CDR3.